Below are 12 T cell receptor beta chains sequenced from a single sample in a study of cytomegalovirus exposure and HLA in healthy donors. Libraries were prepared by immunoSEQ multiplex PCR; TCRdb keeps only in-frame clonotypes and omits some of them. The sample has 90,000 to 120,000 clones; around 82% are singletons. Source material: PBMCs. The source is a woman between 18 and 29 years old in good health and CMV-seronegative.

The chain joins TRBV10-3 to TRBJ1-2; maybe TRBD1 (5 bases). Per the germline V gene, CDR1 is ENHRY and CDR2 is SYGVKD. V gave up 3 bases and J gave up 5 bases, with 13 bases separating them. The CDR3 has 14 amino acids. CDR3 loop: CAISEDSLGYGYTF. Written as DNA, the CDR3 is TGTGCCATCAGTGAAGACAGTCTAGGTTATGGCTACACCTTC.

V gene TRBV6-5 combines with J gene TRBJ1-2; D gene uncertain. From germline, CDR1 is MNHEY and CDR2 SVGAGI. V dropped 0 bases and J dropped 2 bases, with 13 bases sitting between them. CDR3 length: 16 amino acids. The CDR3 sequence: CASSYSNQPRNYGYTF. The CDR3 nucleotides are TGTGCCAGCAGTTACTCGAATCAACCTCGGAACTATGGCTACACCTTC.

V gene TRBV4-2 combines with J gene TRBJ2-5; possibly TRBD2 for D (6 bases). V shed 2 bases and J shed 5 bases, with 9 bases lying between them. This CDR3 has 13 amino acids. Germline CDR1 and CDR2: LGHNA and YNFKEQ. The CDR3 loop reads CASSQRLGETQYF. As DNA, the CDR3 is TGTGCCAGCAGCCAACGACTAGGGGAGACCCAGTACTTC.

The V gene is TRBV4-1, the J gene TRBJ1-5, with 12 bases matching TRBD1. The CDR3 sequence is 17 residues long. V trimming: 1 base; J trimming: 3 bases; junction bases outside the gene matches: 4. The germline V gene has CDR1 MGHRA and CDR2 YSYEKL. The CDR3 loop reads CASSQGGQGAFNQPQHF. The CDR3, as DNA: TGCGCCAGCAGCCAAGGGGGACAGGGGGCGTTCAATCAGCCCCAGCATTTT.

This chain connects TRBV6-4 to TRBJ2-1, with 9 bases aligning to TRBD2. The J segment lost 6 bases and the V segment lost 0 bases, leaving 9 bases of the junction unmatched. This CDR3 is 17 amino acids long. Germline CDR1 MRHNA, CDR2 SNTAGT. CDR3 protein: CASSDSGSAGGRNEQFF. In DNA, the CDR3 is TGTGCCAGCAGTGACTCCGGGTCGGCGGGGGGGCGCAATGAGCAGTTCTTC.

A few counts support this clone. The genes are TRBV4-1 and TRBJ2-7; possible D gene TRBD2, 5 bases. Trimming left V 6 bases short and J 6 bases short, with 15 bases between. The CDR3 is 13 residues long. The germline CDR1 and CDR2 sequences are MGHRA and YSYEKL. CDR3 coding DNA: TGCGCCAGCAGTCTCGGGGTAATCGGCGAGCAGTACTTC. Translating gives CASSLGVIGEQYF.

V is TRBV6-5 and J is TRBJ1-2; D unresolved. This CDR3 has 13 residues. V gave up 11 bases and J gave up 6 bases, with 19 bases separating them. The germline gives CDR1 MNHEY, CDR2 SVGAGI. Here the CDR3 reads CASRRASRDGYTF. Written as DNA, the CDR3 is TGTGCCTCTCGGAGGGCCTCTAGGGATGGCTACACCTTC.

CDR3 DNA: TGTGCCAGCTCACCCCAGGACGGAGGTGAAAAACTGTTTTTT. Residues: CASSPQDGGEKLFF. The chain has TRBV18 and TRBJ1-4, with unresolved D. The CDR3 covers 14 residues. Per germline, CDR1 KGHSH and CDR2 LQKENI. Trimming left V 3 bases short and J 7 bases short, with 12 bases between. Based on the CDR3 plus reference TRBV18 and TRBJ1-4, the full variable domain is NAGVMQNPRHLVRRRGQEARLRCSPMKGHSHVYWYRQLPEEGLKFMVYLQKENIIDESGMPKERFSAEFPKEGPSILRIQQVVRGDSAAYFCASSPQDGGEKLFFGSGTQLSVL.

This rearrangement joins TRBV27 to TRBJ1-2; TRBD1 agrees at 9 bases. The CDR3 runs to 15 residues. Losses at the gene ends were 4 bases for V and 3 bases for J; bases not matched to a gene: 6. Per germline, CDR1 MNHEY and CDR2 SMNVEV (reference sequence). The CDR3 region has the DNA TGTGCCAGCAGTTCTCAACAGGGGGCGGACTATGGCTACACCTTC. It translates to CASSSQQGADYGYTF.

This chain connects TRBV15 to TRBJ1-3; tentatively, D is TRBD1 (5 bases). The CDR3 covers 14 residues. CDR1 and CDR2 from the germline V gene are LNHNV and YYDKDF (reference sequence). V shed 4 bases and J shed 1 base, with 8 bases lying between them. CDR3 region: CATSMPGSGNTIYF. CDR3 bases: TGTGCCACCAGCATGCCAGGGTCTGGAAACACCATATATTTT.

This chain uses TRBV25-1 with TRBJ2-3, with TRBD2 identical over 10 bases. V lost 3 bases to trimming and J lost 0 bases; unmatched junction nucleotides: 9. The CDR3 totals 18 residues. CDR1 is MGHDK and CDR2 is SYGVNS in the germline V gene. The CDR3 protein is CASSEASGGLKSTDTQYF. The CDR3 DNA is TGTGCCAGCAGTGAGGCTAGCGGGGGCCTAAAAAGCACAGATACGCAGTATTTT. Together with reference TRBV25-1 and TRBJ2-3, the CDR3 gives the full variable domain: EADIYQTPRYLVIGTGKKITLECSQTMGHDKMYWYQQDPGMELHLIHYSYGVNSTEKGDLSSESTVSRIRTEHFPLTLESARPSHTSQYLCASSEASGGLKSTDTQYFGPGTRLTVL.

The chain carries TRBV10-3 and TRBJ1-2; TRBD1 agrees at 7 bases. The CDR3 covers 15 residues. V lost 0 bases, J lost 8 bases, and 9 bases stayed unmatched. Per the germline V gene, CDR1 is ENHRY and CDR2 is SYGVKD. The CDR3 coding sequence is TGTGCCATCAGTGAGTCTGGGACAGTACGCGAGGGCTACACCTTC. Amino acid sequence: CAISESGTVREGYTF.